Following are 20 T cell receptor beta chains from one sample sequenced in a study of cytomegalovirus exposure and HLA in healthy donors (dated by TCRdb to 2016 to 2017). The protocol used for the library was the immunoSEQ multiplex PCR assay. For the multiplex PCR, a mixture combining 60 forward primers for TCR Vbeta segments and 13 reverse primers for TCR Jbeta segments was used. The source is immuneACCESS, and TCRdb retained only in-frame sequences with V and J called. Part of the clones is not carried over; for the studies checked, unresolved V genes explain less than half of this, and the remainder is unexplained. This sample is represented by roughly 120,000 clones; around 84% of them were singletons. Of the sample, 1.3% falls within the top ten clones. The sequencing input was PBMCs. Receptor source: a woman under 40 in good health and CMV-seronegative.

The chain uses TRBV5-1 and TRBJ2-3, with TRBD1 as a possible D gene (6 bases). This CDR3 contains 14 residues. Trimming cost V 4 bases and J 2 bases, with 11 bases left between them. Germline loops: CDR1 SGHRS, CDR2 YFSETQ. The CDR3 coding sequence is TGCGCCAGCAGCACCTACAGGGACACAGATACGCAGTATTTT. Protein product: CASSTYRDTDTQYF.

The rearrangement joins TRBV9 to TRBJ2-4; 9 bases align to TRBD1. This CDR3 contains 14 residues. V was pared by 3 bases and J by 7 bases, with 5 bases of the junction left unmatched. Germline assignment: CDR1 SGDLS and CDR2 YYNGEE. CDR3 protein: CASSEGTGRNIQYF. The CDR3 DNA is TGTGCCAGCAGCGAAGGGACAGGGCGGAACATTCAGTACTTC.

A few counts support this clone. The CDR3, as DNA: TGTGCCAGCAGCCAAATAACCTCGGGGACAATAGAGAGAAAGACCCAGTACTTC. Residues: CASSQITSGTIERKTQYF. The V gene is TRBV4-2, the J gene TRBJ2-5; D possibly corresponds to TRBD1 (6 bases). The CDR3 covers 18 residues. The ends were cut back, 2 bases at V and 6 bases at J, with 25 bases in the middle. Germline V gives CDR1 LGHNA, CDR2 YNFKEQ.

This clone came up a few times. V is TRBV15 and J is TRBJ2-7; no clear D. Germline CDR1 and CDR2: LNHNV and YYDKDF (reference sequence). This CDR3 has 14 residues. V shed 3 bases and J shed 4 bases, with 13 bases lying between them. The CDR3 spells CATSSKTRPYEQYF. The CDR3 bases are TGTGCCACCAGCAGCAAGACACGACCTTACGAGCAGTACTTC.

This clone was recorded once. The gene calls are TRBV13 and TRBJ2-1; 7 bases fit TRBD2. The length of the CDR3 is 14 residues. CDR1 and CDR2 (germline): PRHDT, FYEKMQ (reference sequence). V lost 6 bases to trimming and J lost 2 bases; unmatched junction nucleotides: 4. The CDR3 loop is CASRLAETYNEQFF. The CDR3, as DNA: TGTGCCAGCAGGCTAGCGGAGACCTACAATGAGCAGTTCTTC. Based on the CDR3 plus reference TRBV13 and TRBJ2-1, the full variable domain is AAGVIQSPRHLIKEKRETATLKCYPIPRHDTVYWYQQGPGQDPQFLISFYEKMQSDKGSIPDRFSAQQFSDYHSELNMSSLELGDSALYFCASRLAETYNEQFFGPGTRLTVL.

This rearrangement joins TRBV7-2 to TRBJ2-6; D might be TRBD2 (5 bases). Germline-derived CDR1 and CDR2 are SGHTA and FQGNSA. Trimming left V 2 bases short and J 2 bases short, with 10 bases between. There are 16 residues in the CDR3. DNA for the CDR3: TGTGCCAGCAGCTTAACTAGGTTCACTGGGGCCAACGTCCTGACTTTC. Translated: CASSLTRFTGANVLTF. Together with reference TRBV7-2 and TRBJ2-6, the CDR3 gives the full variable domain: GAGVSQSPSNKVTEKGKDVELRCDPISGHTALYWYRQSLGQGLEFLIYFQGNSAPDKSGLPSDRFSAERTGGSVSTLTIQRTQQEDSAVYLCASSLTRFTGANVLTFGAGSRLTVL.

This clone was observed a few times. V usage is TRBV29-1 and J usage is TRBJ2-7; 7 bases align to TRBD2. Germline V gene sequence: CDR1 SQVTM, CDR2 ANQGSEA. The V gene end was trimmed by 2 bases and the J gene end by 6 bases; junction bases not matched to a gene: 10. The CDR3 is 14 amino acids. CDR3 nucleotide sequence: TGCAGCGTTGAAATTTTAGGTCCGGGGGGCGAGCAGTACTTC. This sequence encodes CSVEILGPGGEQYF.

V usage is TRBV7-8 and J usage is TRBJ2-1; D perhaps matches TRBD2 (6 bases). The length of the CDR3 is 17 residues. Germline CDR1 SGHVS, CDR2 FQNEAQ. Deletions cut 3 bases from V and 4 bases from J, with 19 bases between. The CDR3 nucleotides are TGTGCCAGCAGCTTGGAACGGCGGGGCTACAAGTACAATGAGCAGTTCTTC. Encoded protein: CASSLERRGYKYNEQFF. Full variable domain (missing parts from reference TRBV7-8 and TRBJ2-1): GAGVSQSPRYKVAKRGQDVALRCDPISGHVSLFWYQQALGQGPEFLTYFQNEAQLDKSGLPSDRFFAERPEGSVSTLKIQRTQQEDSAVYLCASSLERRGYKYNEQFFGPGTRLTVL.

The rearrangement joins TRBV30 to TRBJ2-1, with D possibly TRBD1 on 6 matching bases. CDR3 length: 13 residues. Germline CDR1 and CDR2: GTSNPN and SVGIG (reference sequence). V shed 3 bases and J shed 1 base, with 7 bases lying between them. The CDR3 region is CAWSQGSYNEQFF. The CDR3 DNA reads as TGTGCCTGGAGCCAGGGGTCCTACAATGAGCAGTTCTTC. Full variable domain (missing parts from reference TRBV30 and TRBJ2-1): SQTIHQWPATLVQPVGSPLSLECTVEGTSNPNLYWYRQAAGRGLQLLFYSVGIGQISSEVPQNLSASRPQDRQFILSSKKLLLSDSGFYLCAWSQGSYNEQFFGPGTRLTVL.

The chain combines TRBV4-1 with TRBJ2-7; 7 positions agree with TRBD1. The CDR3 runs to 15 residues. Per germline, CDR1 MGHRA and CDR2 YSYEKL. V lost 1 base and J lost 2; bases outside the gene matches: 5. CDR3 protein: CASSQAGGATYEQYF. The CDR3 DNA sequence: TGCGCCAGCAGCCAAGCAGGGGGTGCTACCTACGAGCAGTACTTC.

The V and J genes are TRBV18 and TRBJ2-1; 9 bases are a match to TRBD2. V shed 4 bases, J shed 8 bases, and the junction held 9 bases outside the gene matches. Germline CDR1 and CDR2: KGHSH and LQKENI. The CDR3 consists of 15 residues. The CDR3 DNA reads as TGTGCCAGCTCACTTAATAGCGGGAGTCGCGATGAGCAGTTCTTC. It codes for CASSLNSGSRDEQFF. Filled out from reference TRBV18 and TRBJ2-1, the complete variable domain reads NAGVMQNPRHLVRRRGQEARLRCSPMKGHSHVYWYRQLPEEGLKFMVYLQKENIIDESGMPKERFSAEFPKEGPSILRIQQVVRGDSAAYFCASSLNSGSRDEQFFGPGTRLTVL.

This clone was detected only once. The rearrangement uses TRBV9 and TRBJ2-7; TRBD2 might be the D (6 bases). CDR1 SGDLS and CDR2 YYNGEE come from the germline V gene. Trimming took 2 bases from V and 4 from J, leaving 10 bases between them. The CDR3 has 13 residues. CDR3 protein: CASSVGGEYEQYF. In DNA form, the CDR3 reads TGTGCCAGCAGCGTCGGAGGGGAATACGAGCAGTACTTC. The whole variable domain, remainder taken from reference TRBV9 and TRBJ2-7, is DSGVTQTPKHLITATGQRVTLRCSPRSGDLSVYWYQQSLDQGLQFLIQYYNGEERAKGNILERFSAQQFPDLHSELNLSSLELGDSALYFCASSVGGEYEQYFGPGTRLTVT.

The chain uses TRBV27 and TRBJ1-2; 7 nucleotides match TRBD1. There are 13 residues in the CDR3. Trimming removed 5 bases from V and 2 bases from J; junction bases left unmatched: 2. CDR1 and CDR2 (germline): MNHEY, SMNVEV (reference sequence). The CDR3 nucleotides read TGTGCCAGCAGTATGGGACAGAACTATGGCTACACCTTC. It specifies CASSMGQNYGYTF.

The chain employs TRBV7-2 and TRBJ2-1; perhaps TRBD1 as D (5 bases). With 0 bases removed from V and 5 bases from J, the gap between germline ends came to 11 bases. This CDR3 region has 15 residues. Germline V gene sequence: CDR1 SGHTA, CDR2 FQGNSA. The CDR3 here is CASSLAGLGNNEQFF. In DNA, the CDR3 is TGTGCCAGCAGCTTAGCGGGGCTAGGGAACAATGAGCAGTTCTTC. Combining the CDR3 with reference TRBV7-2 and TRBJ2-1 gives the whole variable domain GAGVSQSPSNKVTEKGKDVELRCDPISGHTALYWYRQSLGQGLEFLIYFQGNSAPDKSGLPSDRFSAERTGGSVSTLTIQRTQQEDSAVYLCASSLAGLGNNEQFFGPGTRLTVL.

The rearrangement uses TRBV6-5 and TRBJ1-6; 10 nucleotides agree with TRBD1. J was trimmed by 7 bases and V by 6 bases; bases with no gene match: 6. CDR3 length equals 15 residues. Germline V gives CDR1 MNHEY, CDR2 SVGAGI. DNA for the CDR3: TGTGCCAGCAGGACAGGGGGCGCCGGAAATTCACCCCTCCACTTT. Translating it yields CASRTGGAGNSPLHF.

The gene calls are TRBV6-5 and TRBJ1-2; 10 bases are a match to TRBD1. CDR3 length: 15 residues. Germline CDR1 and CDR2: MNHEY and SVGAGI. V was pared by 7 bases and J by 7 bases, with 12 bases of the junction left unmatched. CDR3 protein: CASKPRQGAQSGYTF. The CDR3 DNA reads as TGTGCCAGCAAACCTCGACAGGGGGCCCAAAGTGGCTACACCTTC.

The chain uses TRBV6-6 and TRBJ2-1; tentatively, D is TRBD2 (5 bases). The germline V gene has CDR1 MNHNY and CDR2 SVGAGI (reference sequence). CDR3 length equals 16 residues. Trimming took off 2 bases at V and 3 bases at J, with 14 bases between the two ends. The DNA for the CDR3 is TGTGCCAGCAGTTACGACGCGGGTGAATACTACAATGAGCAGTTCTTC. Protein: CASSYDAGEYYNEQFF.

The chain uses TRBV5-4 and TRBJ2-3, with 10 positions matching TRBD1. CDR1 is SGHNT, CDR2 YYREEE, per germline (reference sequence). This CDR3 has 16 amino acids. Trimming at V came to 3 bases and at J to 6 bases, leaving 10 bases not matched to a gene. The CDR3 bases are TGTGCCAGCAGCTCTGGAGACAGGGGGCGCCCCGATACGCAGTATTTT. Translation: CASSSGDRGRPDTQYF.

This clone was seen a handful of times. The chain combines TRBV29-1 with TRBJ2-7; 8 positions match TRBD2. The CDR3 runs to 14 residues. V lost 3 bases, J lost 7 bases, and 11 bases stayed unmatched. Germline-derived CDR1 and CDR2 are SQVTM and ANQGSEA. CDR3 region: CSVELRGTGGEQYF. DNA of the CDR3: TGCAGCGTTGAGTTGCGGGGGACGGGGGGGGAGCAGTACTTC.

The chain has TRBV19 and TRBJ2-5; tentatively, D is TRBD1 (6 bases). V was pared by 5 bases and J by 1 base, with 14 bases between. Germline loops: CDR1 LNHDA, CDR2 SQIVND (reference sequence). There are 15 residues in the CDR3. In DNA form, the CDR3 reads TGTGCCAGTAGTGCTGGGGGCACAGGCCAAGAGACCCAGTACTTC. It is translated as CASSAGGTGQETQYF.